The next 16 T cell receptor beta chains were all read from a single sample in a study of neurological immune-mediated disorders. A single record per CDR3 protein comes from TCRdb applying MiXCR to the 5' RACE reads. The data show 25,000 to 35,000 distinct CDR3 sequences, with around 3.4% seen just once and roughly 7% held by the top ten. The sample comprised PBMCs. These receptors were obtained from a woman in her thirties with multiple sclerosis.

This clonotype appeared many times. The chain recombines TRBV6-6 with TRBJ2-7; no reliable D call. V dropped 0 bases and J dropped 4 bases, with 4 bases sitting between them. The CDR3 runs 12 residues. The germline gives CDR1 MNHNY, CDR2 SVGAGI (reference sequence). CDR3 amino acids: CASSYSIYEQYF. The CDR3 DNA is TGTGCCAGCAGTTACTCGATTTACGAGCAGTACTTC.

Ten or more counts support this clonotype. J is TRBJ2-2 and V is TRBV19; D possibly matches TRBD1 or TRBD2 (5 bases each). The CDR3 totals 15 residues. The germline V gene encodes CDR1 LNHDA and CDR2 SQIVND (reference sequence). V lost 3 bases, J lost 1 base, and 9 bases lay in between. In DNA form, the CDR3 reads TGTGCCAGTAGTATCGGGACGGTGAACACCGGGGAGCTGTTTTTT. This codes for CASSIGTVNTGELFF.

This clonotype has a count of ten or more. Sequence at one end of the junction differs from germline and may be a read error. The J gene is TRBJ2-5, the V gene TRBV7-7; D remains unclear. CDR1 and CDR2 (germline): SSHAT, FNYEAQ (reference sequence). The CDR3 is 13 residues long. CDR3 sequence (DNA): TGTGCTAGCAGCTTCGGTGCACAAGAGACCCAGTACTTC. It encodes CASSFGAQETQYF.

This clonotype was counted ten times or more. The junction does not match germline at one end; this may be a read error. V usage is TRBV3-1 and J usage is TRBJ1-2; TRBD1 might be the D (5 bases). The CDR3 has 11 amino acids. Germline CDR1 and CDR2: LGHDT and YNNKEL (reference sequence). The CDR3 protein is CASSQQGRSNF. The CDR3 bases are TGTGCCAGCAGCCAACAGGGCCGGTCGAACTTC.

This clonotype has only a few counts. V usage is TRBV11-2 and J usage is TRBJ1-5; D ambiguous. Germline V gene data show CDR1 as SGHAT and CDR2 as FQNNGV. Trimming took 2 bases from V and 7 from J, leaving 6 bases between them. CDR3 length equals 12 residues. The CDR3 spells CASSLSGQPQHF. CDR3 DNA sequence: TGTGCCAGCAGCTTAAGTGGGCAGCCCCAGCATTTT.

This clonotype was seen at least ten times. The chain is built from TRBV4-2 and TRBJ2-3; D ambiguous. CDR1 is LGHNA, CDR2 YNFKEQ, per germline. Trimming took off 0 bases at V and 2 bases at J, with 9 bases between the two ends. There are 15 residues in the CDR3. This CDR3 reads CASSQDPRLTDTQYF. The CDR3 coding sequence is TGTGCCAGCAGCCAAGATCCCAGGCTCACAGATACGCAGTATTTT.

There are many counts of this clonotype. As DNA, the CDR3 is TGCAGTGCTCTGTGGCAAGAGACCCAGTACTTC. It specifies CSALWQETQYF. V usage is TRBV20-1 and J usage is TRBJ2-5; D gene uncertain. Germline lookup yields CDR1 DFQATT and CDR2 SNEGSKA (reference sequence). The CDR3 covers 11 residues. Trimming removed 5 bases from V and 2 bases from J, with 6 bases in between.

The sample holds many counts of this clonotype. The chain joins TRBV7-2 to TRBJ1-3; the D is unclear. The V gene lost 1 base and the J gene lost 0 bases, with 10 bases spanning the gap. Germline lookup yields CDR1 SGHTA and CDR2 FQGNSA. The CDR3 runs to 16 residues. In nucleotides, the CDR3 is TGTGCCAGCAGCTTAGGGCAGGCGAGCTCTGGAAACACCATATATTTT. It yields the protein CASSLGQASSGNTIYF.

This clonotype appeared a few times. The J gene is TRBJ2-7, the V gene TRBV20-1, with D hard to call. V was trimmed by 6 bases and J by 6 bases, leaving 9 bases between them. The germline V gene encodes CDR1 DFQATT and CDR2 SNEGSKA (reference sequence). CDR3 length: 10 amino acids. This chain's CDR3 is CSAYPREQYF. The CDR3 bases are TGCAGTGCATACCCCCGCGAGCAGTACTTC.

This clonotype was seen more than once but under ten times. This chain links TRBV18 with TRBJ2-2; 7 nucleotides match TRBD1. J lost 1 base, V lost 8 bases, and 4 bases had no gene match. CDR3 length: 14 amino acids. Germline CDR1 and CDR2: KGHSH and LQKENI. The CDR3 bases are TGTGCCAGCACACAGGGGCGGAACACCGGGGAGCTGTTTTTT. Encoded protein: CASTQGRNTGELFF. Using reference TRBV18 and TRBJ2-2 for the parts outside the CDR3, the full variable domain is NAGVMQNPRHLVRRRGQEARLRCSPMKGHSHVYWYRQLPEEGLKFMVYLQKENIIDESGMPKERFSAEFPKEGPSILRIQQVVRGDSAAYFCASTQGRNTGELFFGEGSRLTVL.

This clonotype appeared a few times. DNA of the CDR3: TGTGCCAGCAGCAAAACGACCGAAAGGGCCTACGAGCAGTACTTC. Residues: CASSKTTERAYEQYF. The chain links TRBV7-9 to TRBJ2-7; the D is unclear. Germline V gene data show CDR1 as SEHNR and CDR2 as FQNEAQ (reference sequence). The V end lost 5 bases, the J end lost 2 bases, and 16 bases lay between the germline ends. The CDR3 length is 15 residues.

Only a few counts were recorded for this clonotype. Given a much more abundant clone one base away, this may be a read error. The chain combines TRBV29-1 with TRBJ2-3; tentative D call: TRBD2 (6 bases). This CDR3 is built from 14 residues. The V and J ends lost 5 bases and 5 bases respectively, with 17 bases between them. CDR1 and CDR2 from the germline V gene are SQVTM and ANQGSEA. The CDR3 DNA sequence: TGCAGCGTTAGGTTAGGGACTGGGGGAGATACGCAGTATTTT. Translated, it gives CSVRLGTGGDTQYF.

This clonotype was recorded many times. The V gene is TRBV7-2, the J gene TRBJ1-1, with 10 bases identical to TRBD1. The V gene end was trimmed by 5 bases and the J gene end by 4 bases; junction bases not matched to a gene: 7. In germline, CDR1 is SGHTA, CDR2 FQGNSA. This CDR3 is built from 15 residues. Here the CDR3 reads CASSGRDRGSTEAFF. The CDR3 DNA reads as TGTGCCAGCAGCGGTAGGGACAGGGGTAGCACTGAAGCTTTCTTT.

This clonotype appeared many times. The chain is built from TRBV2 and TRBJ2-5; TRBD1 aligns across 8 bases. The CDR3 is made up of 14 amino acids. Germline V gene lookup returns CDR1 SNHLY and CDR2 FYNNEI. V shed 5 bases and J 7 bases; nucleotides not matched to a gene: 9. The CDR3 DNA is TGTGCCAGCAGTCCAGACAGGGGTCGCGGGACCCAGTACTTC. It encodes CASSPDRGRGTQYF.

This clonotype was picked up many times. The germline gene is not matched at one end of the junction; a read error may be the cause. This rearrangement joins TRBV20-1 to TRBJ1-5; TRBD1 might be the D (5 bases). The germline V gene has CDR1 DFQATT and CDR2 SNEGSKA (reference sequence). The CDR3 totals 14 residues. The CDR3 coding sequence is TGCAGTGCTAAATGGGACGGATTCAATCAGCCCCAGAATTTT. Translating it yields CSAKWDGFNQPQNF.

Ten or more counts support this clonotype. The chain is built from TRBV2 and TRBJ2-7, with D possibly matching TRBD1 (5 bases). The CDR3 length is 15 residues. V gave up 2 bases and J gave up 4 bases, with 15 bases separating them. Germline-derived CDR1 and CDR2 are SNHLY and FYNNEI. CDR3 residues: CASSERWQGWYEQYF. The CDR3 nucleotides read TGTGCCAGCAGTGAACGGTGGCAGGGATGGTACGAGCAGTACTTC. The full variable domain, its missing parts supplied by reference TRBV2 and TRBJ2-7, is EPEVTQTPSHQVTQMGQEVILRCVPISNHLYFYWYRQILGQKVEFLVSFYNNEISEKSEIFDDQFSVERPDGSNFTLKIRSTKLEDSAMYFCASSERWQGWYEQYFGPGTRLTVT.